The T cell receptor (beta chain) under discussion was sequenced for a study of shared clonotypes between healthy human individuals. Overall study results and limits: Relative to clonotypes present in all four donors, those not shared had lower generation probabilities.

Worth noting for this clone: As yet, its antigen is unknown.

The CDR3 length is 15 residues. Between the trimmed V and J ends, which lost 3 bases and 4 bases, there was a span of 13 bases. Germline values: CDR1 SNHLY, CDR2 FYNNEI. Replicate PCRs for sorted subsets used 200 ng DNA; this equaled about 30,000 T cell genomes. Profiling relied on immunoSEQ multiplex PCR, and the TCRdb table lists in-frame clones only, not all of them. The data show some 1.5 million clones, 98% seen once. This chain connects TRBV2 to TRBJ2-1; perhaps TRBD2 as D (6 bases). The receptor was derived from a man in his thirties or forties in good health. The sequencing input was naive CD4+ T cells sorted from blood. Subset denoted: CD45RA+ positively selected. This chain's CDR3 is CASSEGLRGYNEQFF. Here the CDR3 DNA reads TGTGCCAGCAGTGAGGGACTTCGAGGGTACAATGAGCAGTTCTTC.